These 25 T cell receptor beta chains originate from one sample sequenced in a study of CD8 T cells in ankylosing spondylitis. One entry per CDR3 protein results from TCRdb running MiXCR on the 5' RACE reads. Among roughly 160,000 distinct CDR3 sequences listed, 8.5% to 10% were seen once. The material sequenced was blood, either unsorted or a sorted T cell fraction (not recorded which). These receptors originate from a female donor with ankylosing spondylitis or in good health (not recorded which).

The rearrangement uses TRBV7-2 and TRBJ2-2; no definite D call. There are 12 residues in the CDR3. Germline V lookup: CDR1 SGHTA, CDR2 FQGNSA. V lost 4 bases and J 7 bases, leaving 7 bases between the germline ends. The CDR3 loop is CASSYTNGELFF. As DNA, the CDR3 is TGTGCCAGCAGCTACACGAACGGGGAGCTGTTTTTT.

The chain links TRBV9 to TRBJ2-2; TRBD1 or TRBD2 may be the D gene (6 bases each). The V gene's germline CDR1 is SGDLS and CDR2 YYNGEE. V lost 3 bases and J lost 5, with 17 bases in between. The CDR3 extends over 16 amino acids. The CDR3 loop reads CASSASGGSRTGELFF. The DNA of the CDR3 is TGTGCCAGCAGCGCCTCCGGGGGCTCGCGAACCGGGGAGCTGTTTTTT.

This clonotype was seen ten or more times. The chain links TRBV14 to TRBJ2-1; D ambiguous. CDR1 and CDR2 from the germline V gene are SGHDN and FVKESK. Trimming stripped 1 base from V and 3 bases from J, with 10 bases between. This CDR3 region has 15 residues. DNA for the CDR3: TGTGCCAGCAGCCAAGCCCGAAGCTACTACAATGAGCAGTTCTTC. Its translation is CASSQARSYYNEQFF.

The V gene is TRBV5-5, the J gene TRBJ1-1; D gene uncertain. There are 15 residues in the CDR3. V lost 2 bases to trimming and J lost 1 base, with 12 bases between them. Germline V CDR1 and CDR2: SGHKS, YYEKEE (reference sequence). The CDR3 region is CASSFWLGSNTEAFF. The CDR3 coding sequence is TGTGCCAGCAGCTTTTGGTTGGGGTCGAACACTGAAGCTTTCTTT.

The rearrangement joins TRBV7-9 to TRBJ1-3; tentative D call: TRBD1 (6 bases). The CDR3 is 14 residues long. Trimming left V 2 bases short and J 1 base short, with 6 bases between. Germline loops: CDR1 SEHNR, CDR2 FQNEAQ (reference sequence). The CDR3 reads CASSLTGSGNTIYF. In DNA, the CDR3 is TGTGCCAGCAGCTTAACAGGGTCTGGAAACACCATATATTTT.

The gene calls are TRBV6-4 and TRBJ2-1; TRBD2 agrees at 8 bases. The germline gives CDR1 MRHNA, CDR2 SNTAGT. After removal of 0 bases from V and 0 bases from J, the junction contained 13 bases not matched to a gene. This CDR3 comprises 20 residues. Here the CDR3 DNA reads TGTGCCAGCAGTGACTCAGTAGCGGGGCTGCCTCCTAGCTCCTACAATGAGCAGTTCTTC. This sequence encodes CASSDSVAGLPPSSYNEQFF.

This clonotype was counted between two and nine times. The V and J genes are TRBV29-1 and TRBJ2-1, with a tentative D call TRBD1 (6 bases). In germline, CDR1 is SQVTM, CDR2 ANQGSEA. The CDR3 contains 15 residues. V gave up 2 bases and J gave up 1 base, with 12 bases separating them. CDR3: CSVEQGLDSYNEQFF. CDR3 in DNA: TGCAGCGTTGAACAGGGGTTGGATTCCTACAATGAGCAGTTCTTC.

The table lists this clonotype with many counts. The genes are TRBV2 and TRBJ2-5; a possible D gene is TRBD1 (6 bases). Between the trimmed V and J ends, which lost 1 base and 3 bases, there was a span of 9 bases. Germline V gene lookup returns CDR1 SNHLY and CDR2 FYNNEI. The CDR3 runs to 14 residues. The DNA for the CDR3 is TGTGCCAGCAGTGAAGGGACAGTAAAAGAGACCCAGTACTTC. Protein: CASSEGTVKETQYF.

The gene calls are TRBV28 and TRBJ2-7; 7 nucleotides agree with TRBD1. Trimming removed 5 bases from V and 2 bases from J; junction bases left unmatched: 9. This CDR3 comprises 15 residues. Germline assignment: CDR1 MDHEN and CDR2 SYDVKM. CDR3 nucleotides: TGTGCCAGCAGTCACTCCGGGACAGCTCCCTACGAGCAGTACTTC. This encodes CASSHSGTAPYEQYF.

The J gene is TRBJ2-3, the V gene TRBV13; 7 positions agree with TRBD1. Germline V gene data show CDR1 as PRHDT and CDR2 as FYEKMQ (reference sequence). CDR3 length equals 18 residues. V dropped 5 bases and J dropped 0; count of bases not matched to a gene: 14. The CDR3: CASSDKTGIAASTDTQYF. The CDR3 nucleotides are TGTGCCAGCAGCGACAAGACAGGGATCGCAGCTAGCACAGATACGCAGTATTTT. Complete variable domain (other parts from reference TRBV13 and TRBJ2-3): AAGVIQSPRHLIKEKRETATLKCYPIPRHDTVYWYQQGPGQDPQFLISFYEKMQSDKGSIPDRFSAQQFSDYHSELNMSSLELGDSALYFCASSDKTGIAASTDTQYFGPGTRLTVL.

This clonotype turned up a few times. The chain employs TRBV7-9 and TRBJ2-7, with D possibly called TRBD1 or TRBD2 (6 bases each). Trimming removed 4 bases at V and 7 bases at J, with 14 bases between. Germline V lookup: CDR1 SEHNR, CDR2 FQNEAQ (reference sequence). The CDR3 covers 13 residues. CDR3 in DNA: TGTGCCAGCAGCTCGCCGGGGGCGGGTGAGCAGTACTTC. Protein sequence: CASSSPGAGEQYF.

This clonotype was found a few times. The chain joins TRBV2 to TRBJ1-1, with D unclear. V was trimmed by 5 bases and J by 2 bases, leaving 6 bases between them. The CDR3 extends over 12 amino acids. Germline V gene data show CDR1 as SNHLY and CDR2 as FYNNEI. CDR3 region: CASSHSNTEAFF. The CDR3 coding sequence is TGTGCCAGCAGTCACAGTAACACTGAAGCTTTCTTT.

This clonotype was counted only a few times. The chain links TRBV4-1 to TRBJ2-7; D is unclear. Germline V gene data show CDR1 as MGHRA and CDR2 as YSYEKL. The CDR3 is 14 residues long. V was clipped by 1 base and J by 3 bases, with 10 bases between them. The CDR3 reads CASSQASSGYEQYF. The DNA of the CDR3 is TGCGCCAGCAGCCAAGCGAGTTCGGGCTACGAGCAGTACTTC.

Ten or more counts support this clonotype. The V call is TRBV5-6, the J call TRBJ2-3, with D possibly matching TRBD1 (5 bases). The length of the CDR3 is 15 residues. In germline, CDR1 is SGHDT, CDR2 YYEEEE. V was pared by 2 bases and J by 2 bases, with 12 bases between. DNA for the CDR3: TGTGCCAGCAGCTTCCCGACAGCAATCACAGATACGCAGTATTTT. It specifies CASSFPTAITDTQYF.

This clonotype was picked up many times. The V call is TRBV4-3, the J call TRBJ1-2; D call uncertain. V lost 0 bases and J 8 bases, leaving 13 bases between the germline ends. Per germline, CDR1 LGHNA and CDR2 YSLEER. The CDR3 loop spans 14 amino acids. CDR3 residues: CASSQDRSNPGYTF. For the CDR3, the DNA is TGCGCCAGCAGCCAAGATCGGAGCAACCCGGGCTACACCTTC.

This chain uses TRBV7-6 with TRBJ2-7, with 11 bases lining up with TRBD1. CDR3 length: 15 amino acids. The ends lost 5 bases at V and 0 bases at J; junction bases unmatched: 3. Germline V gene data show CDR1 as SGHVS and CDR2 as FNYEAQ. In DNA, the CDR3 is TGTGCCAGCAGCCGAGGGACAGGGGGCTCCTACGAGCAGTACTTC. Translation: CASSRGTGGSYEQYF.

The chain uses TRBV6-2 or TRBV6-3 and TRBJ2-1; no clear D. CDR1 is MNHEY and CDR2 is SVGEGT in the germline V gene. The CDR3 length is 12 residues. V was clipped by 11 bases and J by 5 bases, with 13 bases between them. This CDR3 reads CASSYGNNEQFF. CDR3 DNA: TGTGCCTCTTCTTACGGTAACAATGAGCAGTTCTTC.

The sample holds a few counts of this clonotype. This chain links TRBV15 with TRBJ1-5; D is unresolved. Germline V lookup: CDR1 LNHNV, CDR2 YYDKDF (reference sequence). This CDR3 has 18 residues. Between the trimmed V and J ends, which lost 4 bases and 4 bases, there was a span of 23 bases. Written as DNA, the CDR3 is TGTGCCACCAGCATTCCCCCCAGCCGGGTCCTTCTTAATCAGCCCCAGCATTTT. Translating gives CATSIPPSRVLLNQPQHF.

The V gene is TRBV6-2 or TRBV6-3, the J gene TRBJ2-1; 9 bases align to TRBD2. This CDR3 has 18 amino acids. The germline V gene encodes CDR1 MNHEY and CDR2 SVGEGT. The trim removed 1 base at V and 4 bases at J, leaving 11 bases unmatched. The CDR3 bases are TGTGCCAGCAGTTACTGGGACTTGAGTAGCGGGAGTTACAATGAGCAGTTCTTC. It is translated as CASSYWDLSSGSYNEQFF.

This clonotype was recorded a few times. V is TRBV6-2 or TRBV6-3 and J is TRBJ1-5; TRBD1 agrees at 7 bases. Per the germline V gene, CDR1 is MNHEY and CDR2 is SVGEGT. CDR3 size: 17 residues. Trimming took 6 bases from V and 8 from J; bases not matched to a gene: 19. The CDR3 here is CASSQLTYRGRGEPQHF. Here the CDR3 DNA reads TGTGCCAGCAGCCAGCTGACATACAGGGGCCGCGGGGAGCCCCAGCATTTT.

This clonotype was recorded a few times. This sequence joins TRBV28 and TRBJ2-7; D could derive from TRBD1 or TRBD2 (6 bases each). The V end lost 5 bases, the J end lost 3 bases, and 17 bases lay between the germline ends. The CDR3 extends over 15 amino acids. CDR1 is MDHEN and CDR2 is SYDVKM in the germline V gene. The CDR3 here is CASSPTRGLNYEQYF. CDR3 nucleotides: TGTGCCAGCAGTCCTACCCGGGGGCTGAACTACGAGCAGTACTTC.

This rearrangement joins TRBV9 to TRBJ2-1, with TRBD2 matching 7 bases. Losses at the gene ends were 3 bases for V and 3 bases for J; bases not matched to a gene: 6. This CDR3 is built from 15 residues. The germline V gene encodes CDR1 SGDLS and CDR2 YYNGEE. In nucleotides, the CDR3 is TGTGCCAGCAGCGAACTAGCGTCCGACTACAATGAGCAGTTCTTC. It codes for CASSELASDYNEQFF.

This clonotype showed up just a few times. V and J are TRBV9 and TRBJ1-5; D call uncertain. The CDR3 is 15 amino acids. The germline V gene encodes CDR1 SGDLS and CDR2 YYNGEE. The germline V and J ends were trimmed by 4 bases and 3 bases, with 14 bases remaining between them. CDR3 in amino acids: CASSSGSHFNQPQHF. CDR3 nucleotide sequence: TGTGCCAGCAGCAGCGGGAGCCACTTCAATCAGCCCCAGCATTTT.

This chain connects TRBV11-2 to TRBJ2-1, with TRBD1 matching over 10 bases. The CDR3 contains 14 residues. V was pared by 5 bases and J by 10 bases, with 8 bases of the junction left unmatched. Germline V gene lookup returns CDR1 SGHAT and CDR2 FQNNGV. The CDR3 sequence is CASSRRQGAEEQFF. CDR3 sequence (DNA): TGTGCCAGCAGCCGCCGACAGGGGGCTGAAGAGCAGTTCTTC.

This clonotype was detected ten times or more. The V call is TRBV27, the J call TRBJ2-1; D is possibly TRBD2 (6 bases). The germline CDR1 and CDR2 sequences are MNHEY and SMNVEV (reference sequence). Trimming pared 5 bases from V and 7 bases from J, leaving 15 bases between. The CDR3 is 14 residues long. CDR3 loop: CASSLQTSWNEQFF. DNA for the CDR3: TGTGCCAGCAGTCTGCAGACTAGTTGGAATGAGCAGTTCTTC.